This T cell receptor (beta chain) came from a study of cytomegalovirus exposure and HLA in healthy donors. Repertoires were generated with immunoSEQ multiplex PCR, while TCRdb's copy carries only in-frame clones and drops some. The table lists 50,000 or so clones, over 75% of them singletons, with around 2.2% in the top ten. Germline V lookup: CDR1 MRHNA, CDR2 SNTAGT. This CDR3 has 12 residues. Deletions cut 7 bases from V and 8 bases from J, with 11 bases between. The rearrangement joins TRBV6-4 to TRBJ2-2; the D gene is possibly TRBD1 (5 bases). Sequences were obtained from PBMCs. This sequence was found in a woman in her 30s in good health and CMV-seronegative. This chain's CDR3 is CASKDRTGELFF. CDR3 DNA: TGTGCCAGCAAGGACCGGACAGGGGAGCTGTTTTTT.